The T cell receptor beta chain under discussion was sequenced for a study of identical twins. One entry per CDR3 protein, called by TCRdb with MiXCR from the 5' RACE reads. The data show about 890,000 distinct CDR3 sequences, roughly an eighth seen once. Worth noting for this clonotype: The junction departs from the called germline gene at one end, perhaps through a read error.

This CDR3 is 11 amino acids long. Germline CDR1 reads SGHAT; CDR2 reads FQNNGV. The sample was also linked to a second study, of yellow fever vaccine responses in identical twins.

The genes are TRBV11-2 and TRBJ2-1; 7 nucleotides line up with TRBD1. This TCR was sampled from a woman between 18 and 30 years old in good health. The specimen sequenced was PBMCs. The CDR3 reads CASSLSGTVLF. The CDR3 region has the DNA TGTGCCAGCAGCTTAAGTGGGACAGTGCTCTTC.